This passage covers 9 T cell receptor beta chains from one sample sequenced in a study of blood T cell repertoires in COVID-19. TCRdb keeps only in-frame clones here, not all; method: immunoSEQ multiplex PCR. The data contain around 100,000 clones, approximately 81% of them singletons. Sequences were obtained from peripheral blood. Every receptor here comes from a human donor in a cohort sampled during active COVID-19.

This clone was counted a few times. The chain employs TRBV6-2 or TRBV6-3 and TRBJ1-6, with 9 bases fitting TRBD1. Germline CDR1 MNHEY, CDR2 SVGEGT. The CDR3 has 15 amino acids. The J segment lost 10 bases and the V segment lost 2 bases, leaving 6 bases of the junction unmatched. The CDR3 region has the DNA TGTGCCAGCAGTTACGGGACAGGGAACGGATCACCCCTCCACTTT. Protein: CASSYGTGNGSPLHF.

This chain joins TRBV5-5 and TRBJ1-5; 8 positions match TRBD1. Germline CDR1 and CDR2: SGHKS and YYEKEE (reference sequence). The CDR3 runs to 15 residues. Trimming cost V 1 base and J 6 bases; bases outside gene matches: 6. The CDR3 here is CASSLQQGGGQPQHF. For the CDR3, the DNA is TGTGCCAGCAGCTTGCAACAGGGGGGGGGTCAGCCCCAGCATTTT.

This rearrangement joins TRBV28 to TRBJ1-2, with 12 bases matching TRBD1. The CDR3 runs to 15 residues. Germline V CDR1 and CDR2: MDHEN, SYDVKM. V shed 6 bases, J shed 5 bases, and the junction held 7 bases outside the gene matches. CDR3 nucleotide sequence: TGTGCCAGCAGCCGGGACAGGGGGCTGTTTTATGGCTACACCTTC. As protein: CASSRDRGLFYGYTF.

This clone came up once. V gene TRBV2 combines with J gene TRBJ1-5; 10 bases map to TRBD1. In germline, CDR1 is SNHLY, CDR2 FYNNEI. Trimming at V came to 6 bases and at J to 1 base, leaving 0 bases not matched to a gene. The CDR3 extends over 14 amino acids. This CDR3 is CASRGQGSNQPQHF. The DNA of the CDR3 is TGTGCCAGCAGGGGACAGGGGAGCAATCAGCCCCAGCATTTT. Combining the CDR3 with reference TRBV2 and TRBJ1-5 gives the whole variable domain EPEVTQTPSHQVTQMGQEVILRCVPISNHLYFYWYRQILGQKVEFLVSFYNNEISEKSEIFDDQFSVERPDGSNFTLKIRSTKLEDSAMYFCASRGQGSNQPQHFGDGTRLSIL.

The chain recombines TRBV7-9 with TRBJ1-5; D call uncertain. This CDR3 is built from 15 residues. Germline CDR1 and CDR2: SEHNR and FQNEAQ (reference sequence). V was pared by 1 base and J by 0 bases, with 7 bases between. The CDR3, as DNA: TGTGCCAGCAGCTTAGGACATAATAGCAATCAGCCCCAGCATTTT. Translating it yields CASSLGHNSNQPQHF.

The chain is built from TRBV5-5 and TRBJ2-2, with 10 positions matching TRBD2. V shed 4 bases and J 1 base; nucleotides not matched to a gene: 4. The CDR3 consists of 16 residues. Germline V gene lookup returns CDR1 SGHKS and CDR2 YYEKEE (reference sequence). This CDR3 is CASSISGGQNTGELFF. CDR3 in DNA: TGTGCCAGCAGCATTAGCGGGGGGCAGAACACCGGGGAGCTGTTTTTT.

This sequence joins TRBV30 and TRBJ1-6; a possible D gene is TRBD1 (6 bases). Germline values: CDR1 GTSNPN, CDR2 SVGIG (reference sequence). This CDR3 is 16 amino acids long. Trimming pared 2 bases from V and 9 bases from J, leaving 20 bases between. CDR3 sequence: CAWSLSPGQPFSPLHF. DNA of the CDR3: TGTGCCTGGAGTCTATCCCCGGGACAACCATTTTCACCCCTCCACTTT.

Only one count was recorded for this clone. This chain connects TRBV18 to TRBJ1-1, with TRBD1 as a possible D gene (5 bases). The germline gives CDR1 KGHSH, CDR2 LQKENI. The germline V and J ends were trimmed by 3 bases and 5 bases, with 16 bases remaining between them. This CDR3 has 15 residues. The CDR3 loop reads CASSPAGGEGTEAFF. The CDR3 DNA reads TGTGCCAGCTCACCCGCGGGGGGTGAGGGTACTGAAGCTTTCTTT.

The V gene is TRBV5-4, the J gene TRBJ1-2; tentatively, D is TRBD1 (6 bases). The length of the CDR3 is 15 residues. V gave up 4 bases and J gave up 6 bases, with 19 bases separating them. CDR1 is SGHNT and CDR2 is YYREEE in the germline V gene (reference sequence). The DNA for the CDR3 is TGTGCCAGCAGCCCCCAGGGGCGGGGAGGGGATGGCTACACCTTC. It translates to CASSPQGRGGDGYTF.